The rows below give T cell receptor beta chains drawn from one sample of a study of blood T cell repertoires in COVID-19. Some clones are missing from TCRdb's copy, which holds only in-frame ones; the method was immunoSEQ multiplex PCR. Of some 51,000 clones detected, more than 75% appear once; the ten largest clones hold around a tenth. Sequenced material: peripheral blood. The receptors shown here come from a man aged 50 to 59 with active COVID-19. Both conserved end residues are part of each CDR3. A D gene is named only where the DNA matches it firmly. Size is omitted from some rows. Given values are once, few, many or a class for expanded clones.

D,V,J,size,CDR3,DNA
-,TRBV12-3/TRBV12-4,TRBJ2-3,-,CASSISFTDTQYF,TGTGCCAGCAGCATAAGCTTCACAGATACGCAGTATTTT
TRBD1,TRBV4-1,TRBJ2-2,once,CASSPFGRDRGNGELFF,TGCGCCAGCAGCCCCTTTGGGCGGGACAGGGGTAACGGGGAGCTGTTTTTT
TRBD2,TRBV11-3,TRBJ2-2,-,CASSSGQLAGVSTGELFF,TGTGCCAGCAGCTCGGGACAACTAGCGGGAGTTAGCACCGGGGAGCTGTTTTTT
-,TRBV30,TRBJ1-2,-,CAWNQGRYGYTF,TGTGCCTGGAATCAAGGGAGGTATGGCTACACCTTC
-,TRBV9,TRBJ2-3,-,CASSVGGPDTQYF,TGTGCCAGCAGCGTAGGGGGCCCAGATACGCAGTATTTT
-,TRBV11-2,TRBJ2-2,-,CASSLGPARPPGELFF,TGTGCCAGCAGCTTAGGCCCAGCCAGGCCCCCCGGGGAGCTGTTTTTT
-,TRBV5-1,TRBJ2-4,-,CASSRRTVTDIQYF,TGCGCCAGCAGCCGACGGACAGTCACGGACATTCAGTACTTC
-,TRBV12-3/TRBV12-4,TRBJ2-7,-,CASSLVRLEQYF,TGTGCCAGCAGTTTAGTCCGACTCGAGCAGTACTTC
-,TRBV18,TRBJ1-3,few,CASSPPSTGLSSGNTIYF,TGTGCCAGCTCACCTCCTTCCACAGGCCTCTCCTCTGGAAACACCATATATTTT
-,TRBV19,TRBJ2-4,-,CASSTLSTGENIQYF,TGTGCCAGTAGTACCTTATCGACAGGAGAAAACATTCAGTACTTC
TRBD2,TRBV10-1,TRBJ2-2,-,CASSSSGGLTGELFF,TGCGCCAGCAGTTCTAGCGGGGGGCTCACCGGGGAGCTGTTTTTT
TRBD2,TRBV7-9,TRBJ2-3,-,CASTLSAGGPTDTQYF,TGTGCCAGCACCCTTTCAGCGGGAGGTCCCACAGATACGCAGTATTTT
TRBD1,TRBV19,TRBJ2-4,few,CASSMVGTGSTWAKNIQYF,TGTGCCAGTAGTATGGTTGGGACAGGGAGCACCTGGGCCAAAAACATTCAGTACTTC
-,TRBV28,TRBJ2-7,-,CASSLGGRGEQYF,TGTGCCAGCAGTTTAGGAGGCAGGGGCGAGCAGTACTTC
-,TRBV11-2,TRBJ1-1,-,CASSLGTGRTEAFF,TGTGCCAGCAGCTTAGGAACGGGTCGGACTGAAGCTTTCTTT
-,TRBV11-1,TRBJ2-7,few,CASSENRAYEQYF,TGTGCCAGCAGCGAAAACAGGGCCTACGAGCAGTACTTC
-,TRBV28,TRBJ2-6,-,CASSLLRRLPSGANVLTF,TGTGCCAGCAGTTTACTTCGCAGGCTACCCTCTGGGGCCAACGTCCTGACTTTC
TRBD2,TRBV28,TRBJ2-7,-,CASRGGYEQYF,TGTGCCTCCCGGGGGGGGTACGAGCAGTACTTC
-,TRBV5-1,TRBJ2-7,-,CASSLSPGVVEQYF,TGCGCCAGCAGCTTAAGTCCAGGGGTAGTCGAGCAGTACTTC
TRBD1,TRBV6-5,TRBJ1-1,-,CASRLTGMNTEAFF,TGTGCCAGCAGGTTGACAGGGATGAACACTGAAGCTTTCTTT
TRBD1,TRBV10-3,TRBJ1-1,-,CAIRSGTGEINTEAFF,TGTGCCATCAGATCCGGGACAGGGGAGATAAACACTGAAGCTTTCTTT
TRBD2,TRBV3-1/TRBV3-2,TRBJ2-1,-,CASSPLGGGNEQFF,TGTGCCAGCAGCCCACTCGGGGGGGGGAATGAGCAGTTCTTC
TRBD1,TRBV28,TRBJ2-3,once,CASLDRGHTDTQYF,TGTGCCAGCCTAGACAGGGGCCACACAGATACGCAGTATTTT
TRBD1,TRBV10-3,TRBJ2-7,-,CAISEGGTGRHEQYF,TGTGCCATCAGTGAGGGTGGGACAGGGCGCCACGAGCAGTACTTC
-,TRBV28,TRBJ1-6,once,CASTLGEGSNSPLHF,TGTGCCAGCACCCTTGGGGAGGGTAGTAATTCACCCCTCCACTTT
-,TRBV2,TRBJ1-5,-,CASSEAVGGNQPQHF,TGTGCCAGCAGTGAAGCGGTCGGGGGCAATCAGCCCCAGCATTTT
TRBD1,TRBV29-1,TRBJ1-4,-,CSVEGQGAEKLFF,TGCAGCGTTGAGGGACAGGGGGCTGAAAAACTGTTTTTT
-,TRBV24-1,TRBJ1-2,-,CATSDPAGEIGYTF,TGTGCCACCAGTGATCCTGCGGGGGAGATTGGCTACACCTTC
TRBD2,TRBV29-1,TRBJ2-1,-,CSVEYYAGGAYNEQFF,TGCAGCGTTGAATATTACGCGGGGGGCGCCTACAATGAGCAGTTCTTC
-,TRBV18,TRBJ2-2,-,CASSPDRKNTGELFF,TGTGCCAGCTCACCAGACAGAAAAAACACCGGGGAGCTGTTTTTT
TRBD1,TRBV2,TRBJ1-5,-,CASRGGGQPNSNQPQHF,TGTGCCAGCAGAGGAGGGGGACAGCCTAATAGCAATCAGCCCCAGCATTTT
-,TRBV6-5,TRBJ2-1,-,CASSNRYNEQFF,TGTGCCAGCAGTAACAGGTACAATGAGCAGTTCTTC
-,TRBV25-1,TRBJ1-1,-,CASRHYGRNTEAFF,TGTGCCAGCAGACATTACGGGAGGAACACTGAAGCTTTCTTT